The 9 T cell receptor beta chains given below trace back to one sample, sequenced in a study of beta chain features in type 1 diabetes. Study conclusions and caveats: Moderate yet significant TCRB CDR3 shortening was seen in Type 1 diabetes patients in all four CD4+ subsets.

The sequenced template was cDNA made from the entire isolated RNA. TCRdb's copy holds only in-frame clones and misses some; the assay was immunoSEQ multiplex PCR. The sample lists about 150,000 clones; approximately 9.1% were seen once. Which antigens these TCRs recognize remains unknown. Sequenced: central memory CD4+ T cells from blood. These receptors all stem from a woman aged 30 to 39 with type 1 diabetes.

This clone was observed a single time. This chain joins TRBV19 and TRBJ1-5; 7 bases map to TRBD1. The CDR3 runs 14 residues. The germline V gene has CDR1 LNHDA and CDR2 SQIVND (reference sequence). CDR3 DNA: TGTGCAGTCGGGGGACAGTATAGCAATCAGCCCCAGCATTTT. Translating gives CAVGGQYSNQPQHF. The whole variable domain, remainder taken from reference TRBV19 and TRBJ1-5, is DGGITQSPKYLFRKEGQNVTLSCEQNLNHDAMYWYRQDPGQGLRLIYYSQIVNDFQKGDIAEGYSVSREKKESFPLTVTSAQKNPTAFYLCAVGGQYSNQPQHFGDGTRLSIL.

There are a few counts of this clone. The chain recombines TRBV19 with TRBJ2-1; 7 positions match TRBD2. The CDR3 loop spans 14 amino acids. Trimming cost V 6 bases and J 4 bases; bases outside gene matches: 6. CDR1 LNHDA and CDR2 SQIVND come from the germline V gene (reference sequence). CDR3 region: CASRSGNSYNEQFF. The CDR3 DNA follows: TGTGCCAGTAGGAGCGGGAACAGTTACAATGAGCAGTTCTTC.

This chain connects TRBV2 to TRBJ1-1; D is perhaps TRBD1 (6 bases). Per the germline V gene, CDR1 is SNHLY and CDR2 is FYNNEI. The ends were cut back, 3 bases at V and 3 bases at J, with 8 bases in the middle. The CDR3 is 13 residues long. CDR3 coding DNA: TGTGCCAGCAGTGATGCAGGGGACACTGAAGCTTTCTTT. Amino acids: CASSDAGDTEAFF.

The chain combines TRBV29-1 with TRBJ1-1; D uncertain. The CDR3 spans 10 residues. V gave up 3 bases and J gave up 10 bases, with 9 bases separating them. Germline V lookup: CDR1 SQVTM, CDR2 ANQGSEA. The CDR3 here is CSVDYFGAFF. The CDR3, as DNA: TGCAGCGTTGATTACTTTGGAGCTTTCTTT. The complete variable domain, with remaining parts taken from reference TRBV29-1 and TRBJ1-1, reads SAVISQKPSRDICQRGTSLTIQCQVDSQVTMMFWYRQQPGQSLTLIATANQGSEATYESGFVIDKFPISRPNLTFSTLTVSNMSPEDSSIYLCSVDYFGAFFGQGTRLTVV.

A few counts support this clone. The chain employs TRBV29-1 and TRBJ2-4; 10 bases are shared with TRBD1. The CDR3 loop spans 17 amino acids. Germline V gene lookup returns CDR1 SQVTM and CDR2 ANQGSEA. Trimming took 7 bases from V and 1 from J; bases not matched to a gene: 13. The CDR3 sequence: CSGEVWSGQGAKNIQYF. DNA of the CDR3: TGCAGCGGGGAGGTGTGGTCGGGACAGGGGGCCAAAAACATTCAGTACTTC.

The sample holds a few counts of this clone. The chain has TRBV18 and TRBJ2-1, with TRBD2 identical over 9 bases. With V trimmed by 2 bases and J by 7 bases, 6 bases remained unmatched. Germline-derived CDR1 and CDR2 are KGHSH and LQKENI. The CDR3 has 15 amino acids. The CDR3 is CASSPGLAGNNEQFF. CDR3 DNA sequence: TGTGCCAGCTCACCAGGGCTAGCGGGAAATAATGAGCAGTTCTTC.

The sample holds a few counts of this clone. The gene calls are TRBV20-1 and TRBJ2-7; TRBD1 is a possible D gene (6 bases). The CDR3 is 10 residues long. V was cut by 5 bases and J by 11 bases, with 13 bases left in between. CDR1 DFQATT and CDR2 SNEGSKA come from the germline V gene (reference sequence). This CDR3 reads CSAQQGREYF. The CDR3 DNA is TGCAGTGCTCAACAGGGTAGGGAGTACTTC.

A word on this clone: In the same sample, other DNA sequences code for this CDR3. The rearrangement uses TRBV14 and TRBJ1-2; weak D call: TRBD1 (6 bases). The CDR3 contains 13 residues. The germline V and J ends were trimmed by 0 bases and 8 bases, with 10 bases remaining between them. The germline V gene has CDR1 SGHDN and CDR2 FVKESK. The CDR3 DNA is TGTGCCAGCAGCCAAGACAGGGGAGACGGCTACACCTTC. It codes for CASSQDRGDGYTF. Drawing the rest from reference TRBV14 and TRBJ1-2, the complete variable domain is EAGVTQFPSHSVIEKGQTVTLRCDPISGHDNLYWYRRVMGKEIKFLLHFVKESKQDESGMPNNRFLAERTGGTYSTLKVQPAELEDSGVYFCASSQDRGDGYTFGSGTRLTVV.

The chain couples TRBV18 to TRBJ1-1; 8 bases map to TRBD1. The germline gives CDR1 KGHSH, CDR2 LQKENI. This CDR3 spans 14 amino acids. The V and J ends lost 3 bases and 10 bases, in that order; junction bases with no gene match: 10. CDR3 loop: CASSPPTGEVSAFF. The CDR3 coding sequence is TGTGCCAGCTCACCTCCGACAGGGGAGGTTTCAGCTTTCTTT.